The sequence of this TCR beta chain was determined in a study of blood T cell repertoires in COVID-19. The table came from immunoSEQ multiplex PCR; TCRdb's copy has only in-frame clones and leaves some out. Seen here are 66,000 or so clones, around 84% observed once, and the top ten hold roughly 6.9%. Sequences were obtained from peripheral blood. The receptor's source is a man between 50 and 59 years old with active COVID-19.

As DNA, the CDR3 is TGTGCCAGGGCGGGGTCAGGGGGTTATCAGCCCCAGCATTTT. Translated, it gives CARAGSGGYQPQHF. The chain joins TRBV19 to TRBJ1-5, with 7 bases matching TRBD1. The CDR3 runs to 14 residues. The germline V gene has CDR1 LNHDA and CDR2 SQIVND (reference sequence). The V and J ends lost 9 bases and 5 bases, in that order; junction bases with no gene match: 10.